This TCR beta chain was captured in a study of blood T cell repertoires in COVID-19. The germline V and J ends were trimmed by 1 base and 7 bases, with 17 bases remaining between them. The germline gives CDR1 SEHNR, CDR2 FQNEAQ (reference sequence). This CDR3 spans 16 amino acids. Sequencing used immunoSEQ multiplex PCR; TCRdb keeps in-frame clones, though not all of them. The sample lists roughly 250,000 clones, roughly four fifths occurring once. Exposed volunteers were people who met a COVID-19 case within 2 weeks before study entry. The source of this sequence is a middle-aged woman who had been exposed to COVID-19. V is TRBV7-9 and J is TRBJ2-1; weak D call: TRBD2 (7 bases). The sample was PBMCs or T cells enriched from blood (not recorded which). The CDR3 nucleotides read TGTGCCAGCAGCTTAGATTTGGTCGGGGGGCTGAATGAGCAGTTCTTC. Its translation is CASSLDLVGGLNEQFF. Full variable domain (outside the CDR3, taken from reference TRBV7-9 and TRBJ2-1): DTGVSQNPRHKITKRGQNVTFRCDPISEHNRLYWYRQTLGQGPEFLTYFQNEAQLEKSRLLSDRFSAERPKGSFSTLEIQRTEQGDSAMYLCASSLDLVGGLNEQFFGPGTRLTVL.